These T cell receptor beta chains were read from a single sample in a study of CD8 T cells in ankylosing spondylitis. From the 5' RACE reads, TCRdb called clonotypes with MiXCR, one entry per CDR3 protein. The table shows about 240,000 distinct CDR3 sequences, with approximately 11% occurring only once. The sample was blood, either unsorted or a sorted T cell fraction (not recorded which). The receptor set was obtained from a male donor with ankylosing spondylitis or in good health (not recorded which). Each CDR3 is given with its conserved first and last residue. A D gene is named only where the DNA matches it firmly. Clone size, where shown, is once, few, many, or a class for clones that have expanded.

abundance,j_gene,d_gene,v_gene,CDR3nt,CDR3aa
many,TRBJ1-6,TRBD1,TRBV7-9,TGTGCCAGCAGCTCTCTCGAGGGGGCGGCACCCCTCCACTTT,CASSSLEGAAPLHF
many,TRBJ2-2,.,TRBV28,TGTGCCAGCACCCGAACCTCGGGGAGACGCGGGGAGCTGTTTTTT,CASTRTSGRRGELFF
many,TRBJ2-3,TRBD1,TRBV20-1,TGCAGTGCTCTGGGACAGGTTGATACAGATACGCAGTATTTT,CSALGQVDTDTQYF
many,TRBJ1-1,.,TRBV5-1,TGCGCCAGCAGCTTATTAGTCAGCCTCACTGAAGCTTTCTTT,CASSLLVSLTEAFF
.,TRBJ2-1,.,TRBV29-1,TGCAGCGTTTTTGGCACGGTAAAGGTCAATGAGCAGTTCTTC,CSVFGTVKVNEQFF
many,TRBJ2-2,TRBD2,TRBV12-3/TRBV12-4,TGTGCCAGCAGTGCCACTAGCGGGGCGCCGAACACCGGGGAGCTGTTTTTT,CASSATSGAPNTGELFF
few,TRBJ1-2,.,TRBV29-1,TGCAGCGTTGAAGAGGCAGGGGCCTTCCCCTTCTATGGCTACACCTTC,CSVEEAGAFPFYGYTF
many,TRBJ2-2,.,TRBV10-1,TGCGCCAGCAGTGAGGGGAGCGAAACCGGGGAGCTGTTTTTT,CASSEGSETGELFF
.,TRBJ1-2,.,TRBV5-1,TGCGCCAGCAGCCTGGAAGGGCCACCCGAGGGCTACACCTTC,CASSLEGPPEGYTF
many,TRBJ2-2,TRBD1,TRBV7-8,TGTGCCAGCAGCCCCATCCCGACAGGGGGTGTTTCGCGGACCGGGGAGCTGTTTTTT,CASSPIPTGGVSRTGELFF
many,TRBJ2-3,.,TRBV15,TGTGCCACCAGCAGAATGGTCAGCACAGATACGCAGTATTTT,CATSRMVSTDTQYF
many,TRBJ2-3,.,TRBV6-5,TGTGCCAGCAGTTACTCCCTGAGGGAAGATACGCAGTATTTT,CASSYSLREDTQYF
many,TRBJ1-2,.,TRBV5-1,TGCGCCAGCAGCTTCGGTGACAGGCAAAACTATGGCTACACCTTC,CASSFGDRQNYGYTF
.,TRBJ2-2,TRBD2,TRBV7-9,TGTGCCAGCAGCGCGGGACTAGCGGCTAACACCGGGGAGCTGTTTTTT,CASSAGLAANTGELFF
many,TRBJ2-2,TRBD2,TRBV10-3,TGTGCCATGGACAATGATCTAGCGGAAAACACCGGGGAGCTGTTTTTT,CAMDNDLAENTGELFF
many,TRBJ2-4,.,TRBV20-1,TGCAGTGCTAGACTTGTTTTAGCCAAAAACATTCAGTACTTC,CSARLVLAKNIQYF
many,TRBJ2-1,.,TRBV28,TGTGCCAGCAGTCGTCCTAGGGTCGATGAGCAGTTCTTC,CASSRPRVDEQFF
many,TRBJ2-7,TRBD2,TRBV25-1,TGTGCCAGCTCAACTAGCGGAGTCTCCTACGAGCAGTACTTC,CASSTSGVSYEQYF
many,TRBJ2-1,.,TRBV12-3/TRBV12-4,TGTGCCAGCAGTTTATCCGGCGGGATTAACTACAATGAGCAGTTCTTC,CASSLSGGINYNEQFF
few,TRBJ2-3,.,TRBV12-5,TGTGCTAGTGGTTTGACCTTAACAGCGGATACGCAGTATTTT,CASGLTLTADTQYF
few,TRBJ2-7,.,TRBV3-1,TGTGCCAGCAGCCTGGGTTATTCCTACGAGCAGTACTTC,CASSLGYSYEQYF
.,TRBJ2-7,.,TRBV12-3/TRBV12-4,TGTGCCAGCAGTTTCGGCTTGGGCAGCCTTAACGAGCAGTACTTC,CASSFGLGSLNEQYF
few,TRBJ2-7,TRBD2,TRBV3-1,TGTGCCAGCAGCCAACGGGGGGTCGACTCCTACGAGCAGTACTTC,CASSQRGVDSYEQYF